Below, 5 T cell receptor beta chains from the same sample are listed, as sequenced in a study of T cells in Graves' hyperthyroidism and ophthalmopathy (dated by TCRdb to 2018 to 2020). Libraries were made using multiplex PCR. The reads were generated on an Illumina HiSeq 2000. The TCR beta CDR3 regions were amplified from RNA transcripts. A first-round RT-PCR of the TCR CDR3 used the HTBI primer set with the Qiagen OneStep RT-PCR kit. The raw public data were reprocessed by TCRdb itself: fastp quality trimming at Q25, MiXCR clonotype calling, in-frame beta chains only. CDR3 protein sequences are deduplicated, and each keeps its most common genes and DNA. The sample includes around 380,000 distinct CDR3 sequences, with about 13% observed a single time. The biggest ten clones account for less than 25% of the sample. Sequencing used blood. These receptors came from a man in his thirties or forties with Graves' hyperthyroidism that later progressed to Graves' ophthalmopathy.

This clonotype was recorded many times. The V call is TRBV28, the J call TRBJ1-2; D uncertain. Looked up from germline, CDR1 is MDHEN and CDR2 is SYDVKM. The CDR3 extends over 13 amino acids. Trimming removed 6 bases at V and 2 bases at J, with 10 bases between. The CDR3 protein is CASRSGNNYGYTF. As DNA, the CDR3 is TGTGCCAGCAGGTCGGGAAACAACTATGGCTACACCTTC.

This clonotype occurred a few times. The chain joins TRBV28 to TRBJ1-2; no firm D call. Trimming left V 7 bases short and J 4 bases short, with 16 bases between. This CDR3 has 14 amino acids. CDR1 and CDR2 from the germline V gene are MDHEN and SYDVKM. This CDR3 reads CASIPEGSAYGYTF. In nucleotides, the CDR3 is TGTGCCAGCATCCCCGAAGGGTCAGCCTATGGCTACACCTTC.

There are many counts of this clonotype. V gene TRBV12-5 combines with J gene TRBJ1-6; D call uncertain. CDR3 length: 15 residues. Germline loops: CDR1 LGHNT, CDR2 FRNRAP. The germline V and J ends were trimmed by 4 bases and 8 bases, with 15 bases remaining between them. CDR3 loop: CASGSLRHVDSPLHF. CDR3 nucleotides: TGTGCTAGTGGTTCCCTAAGGCATGTGGATTCACCCCTCCACTTT.

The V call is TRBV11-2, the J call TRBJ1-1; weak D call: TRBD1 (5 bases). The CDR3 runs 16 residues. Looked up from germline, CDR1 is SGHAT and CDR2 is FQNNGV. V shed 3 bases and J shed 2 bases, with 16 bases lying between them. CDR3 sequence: CASSFNDLGGNTEAFF. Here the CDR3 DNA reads TGTGCCAGCAGCTTTAACGATCTGGGGGGTAACACTGAAGCTTTCTTT.

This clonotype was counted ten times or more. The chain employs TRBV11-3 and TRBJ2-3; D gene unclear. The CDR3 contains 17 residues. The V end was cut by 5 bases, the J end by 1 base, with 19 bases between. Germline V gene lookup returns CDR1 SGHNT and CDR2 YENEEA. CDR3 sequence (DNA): TGTGCCAGCAGCCCTAGACCCCCGGGCCCGGGCACAGATACGCAGTATTTT. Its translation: CASSPRPPGPGTDTQYF.